This T cell receptor beta chain was recovered during a study of Graves' ophthalmopathy and Graves' hyperthyroidism. Regarding the study as a whole: Blood also held most thyroid clonotypes expanded above 0.001 frequency. Cross-validated, the 13-signature model showed 87.88%/81.08% sensitivity/specificity, and 80%/75% in the test set.

This CDR3 is 14 amino acids long. Losses at the gene ends were 3 bases for V and 4 bases for J; bases not matched to a gene: 7. Looked up from germline, CDR1 is DFQATT and CDR2 is SNEGSKA (reference sequence). Diagnosis used clinical symptoms, serum thyroxine, TRAb, thyroid ultrasound and orbital computed tomography. With regard to this clonotype: Its antigen is still unknown.

Amplifying from RNA transcripts, the study obtained TCR beta CDR3 regions. First-round RT-PCR employed HTBI primers, with a second-round multiplex PCR after it. TCRdb ran MiXCR on the multiplex PCR reads and lists one entry per CDR3 protein. The sample has around 1.1 million distinct CDR3 sequences, 36% seen once. Sequencing was done on a sample of peripheral blood or thyroid tissue (not recorded which). The chain carries TRBV20-1 and TRBJ1-2; 8 bases agree with TRBD1. This sequence originates from an adult man with Graves' hyperthyroidism. The CDR3 region has the DNA TGCAGTGCTAGCACAGGGGGGCGGATCTATGGCTACACCTTC. It translates to CSASTGGRIYGYTF.